Given below is one T cell receptor beta chain in context. TCRB transcripts that were expressed got sequenced, as all of the isolated RNA had been reverse transcribed. Only in-frame clones appear in the TCRdb table, and some are missing; sequencing was by immunoSEQ multiplex PCR. The profile shows roughly 350,000 clones, 11% of them singletons. This specimen belongs to a study of beta chain features in type 1 diabetes. Material: naive CD4+ T cells from blood. The sequence came from a woman in her twenties or thirties in good health.

In DNA form, the CDR3 reads TGTGCCAGCAGCTTTTCTAGCACGAGCTCCTACGAGCAGTACTTC. It translates to CASSFSSTSSYEQYF. The chain combines TRBV5-4 with TRBJ2-7; perhaps TRBD2 as D (5 bases). The CDR3 runs to 15 residues. Trimming stripped 2 bases from V and 0 bases from J, with 12 bases between. Germline values: CDR1 SGHNT, CDR2 YYREEE (reference sequence).